Given below is one T cell receptor (beta chain) in context. Its antigen is undetermined. The entry originates in a study of cytomegalovirus exposure and HLA in healthy donors. Overall study results and limits: HLA alleles showed associations with 15,000 to 20,000 TCR beta sequences in a later analysis, at a 0.05 false discovery rate.

This CDR3 is built from 16 residues. Trimming pared 5 bases from V and 4 bases from J, leaving 20 bases between. The germline V gene encodes CDR1 SGHAT and CDR2 FQNNGV. PCR used 60 Vbeta primers and 13 Jbeta primers. TCRdb's table, derived via immunoSEQ multiplex PCR, lists solely in-frame clones and lacks some. The sample lists about 210,000 clones, about 85% occurring once. Sequenced input: PBMCs. This receptor was identified in a girl aged 2-10 years in good health and CMV-seronegative. The chain uses TRBV11-2 and TRBJ1-2; D is unclear. The chain's CDR3 is CASSPTLGPTTYGYTF. The CDR3 region has the DNA TGTGCCAGCAGCCCGACCCTGGGCCCTACGACCTATGGCTACACCTTC.